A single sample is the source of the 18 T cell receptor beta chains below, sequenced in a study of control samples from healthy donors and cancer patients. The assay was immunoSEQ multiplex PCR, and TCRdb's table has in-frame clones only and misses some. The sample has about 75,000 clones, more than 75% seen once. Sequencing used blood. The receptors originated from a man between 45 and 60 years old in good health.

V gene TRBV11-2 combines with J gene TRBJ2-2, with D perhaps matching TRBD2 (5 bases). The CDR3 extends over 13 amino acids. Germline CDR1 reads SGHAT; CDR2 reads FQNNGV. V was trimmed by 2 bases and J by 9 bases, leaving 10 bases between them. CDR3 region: CASSLNGEWELFF. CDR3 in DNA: TGTGCCAGCAGCTTAAATGGGGAGTGGGAGCTGTTTTTT. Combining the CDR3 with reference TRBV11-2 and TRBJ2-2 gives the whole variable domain EAGVAQSPRYKIIEKRQSVAFWCNPISGHATLYWYQQILGQGPKLLIQFQNNGVVDDSQLPKDRFSAERLKGVDSTLKIQPAKLEDSAVYLCASSLNGEWELFFGEGSRLTVL.

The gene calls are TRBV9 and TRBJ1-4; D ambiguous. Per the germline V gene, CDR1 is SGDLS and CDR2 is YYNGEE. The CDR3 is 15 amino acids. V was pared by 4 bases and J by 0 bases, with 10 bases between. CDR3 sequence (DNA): TGTGCCAGCAGCCCCGACGCAGCAACTAATGAAAAACTGTTTTTT. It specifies CASSPDAATNEKLFF. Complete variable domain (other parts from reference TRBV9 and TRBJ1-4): DSGVTQTPKHLITATGQRVTLRCSPRSGDLSVYWYQQSLDQGLQFLIQYYNGEERAKGNILERFSAQQFPDLHSELNLSSLELGDSALYFCASSPDAATNEKLFFGSGTQLSVL.

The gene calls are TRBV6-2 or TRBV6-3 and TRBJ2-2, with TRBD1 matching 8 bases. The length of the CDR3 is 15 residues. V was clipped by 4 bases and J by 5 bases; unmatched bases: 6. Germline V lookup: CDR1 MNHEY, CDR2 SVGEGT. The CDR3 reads CASSSRGPGTGELFF. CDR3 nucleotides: TGTGCCAGCAGTTCCAGGGGGCCGGGGACCGGGGAGCTGTTTTTT.

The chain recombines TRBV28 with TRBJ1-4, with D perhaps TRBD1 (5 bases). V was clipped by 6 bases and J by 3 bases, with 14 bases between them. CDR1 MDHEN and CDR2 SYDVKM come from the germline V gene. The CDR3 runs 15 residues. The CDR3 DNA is TGTGCCAGCAGCACCGGGACGGTGGCTAATGAAAAACTGTTTTTT. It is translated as CASSTGTVANEKLFF.

CDR3 sequence (DNA): TGTGCCAGCAGCTTTACGGGGCTCGAAGGGGAGACCCAGTACTTC. Translating gives CASSFTGLEGETQYF. This chain connects TRBV7-3 to TRBJ2-5; D is possibly TRBD1 or TRBD2 (5 bases each). V dropped 3 bases and J dropped 5 bases, with 16 bases sitting between them. This CDR3 has 15 amino acids. Per germline, CDR1 SGHTA and CDR2 FQGTGA.

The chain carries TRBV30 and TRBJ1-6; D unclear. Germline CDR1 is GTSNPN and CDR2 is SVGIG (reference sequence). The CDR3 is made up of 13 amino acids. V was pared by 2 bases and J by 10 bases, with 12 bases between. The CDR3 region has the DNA TGTGCCTGGAGTCTACGGGAGAGGTCACCCCTCCACTTT. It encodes CAWSLRERSPLHF.

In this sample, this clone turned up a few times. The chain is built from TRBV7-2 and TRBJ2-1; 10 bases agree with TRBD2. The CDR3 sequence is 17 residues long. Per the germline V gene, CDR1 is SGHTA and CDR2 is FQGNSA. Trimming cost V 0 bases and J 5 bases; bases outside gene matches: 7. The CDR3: CASSLARLAGVNNEQFF. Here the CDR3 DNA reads TGTGCCAGCAGCTTAGCGCGCCTAGCGGGAGTAAACAATGAGCAGTTCTTC. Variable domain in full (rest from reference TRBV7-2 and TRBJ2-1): GAGVSQSPSNKVTEKGKDVELRCDPISGHTALYWYRQSLGQGLEFLIYFQGNSAPDKSGLPSDRFSAERTGGSVSTLTIQRTQQEDSAVYLCASSLARLAGVNNEQFFGPGTRLTVL.

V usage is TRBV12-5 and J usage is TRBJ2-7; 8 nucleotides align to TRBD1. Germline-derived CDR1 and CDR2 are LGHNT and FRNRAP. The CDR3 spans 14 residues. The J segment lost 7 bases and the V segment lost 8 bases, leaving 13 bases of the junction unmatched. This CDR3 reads CASSLGQGFTEQYF. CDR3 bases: TGTGCTAGTTCCCTCGGACAGGGATTCACGGAGCAGTACTTC.

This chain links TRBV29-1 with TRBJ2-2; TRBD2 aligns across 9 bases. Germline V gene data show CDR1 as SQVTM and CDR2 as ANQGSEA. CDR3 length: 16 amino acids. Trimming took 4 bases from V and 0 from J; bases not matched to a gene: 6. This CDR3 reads CSVGLTSGANTGELFF. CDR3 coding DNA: TGCAGCGTTGGATTGACTAGCGGAGCGAACACCGGGGAGCTGTTTTTT.

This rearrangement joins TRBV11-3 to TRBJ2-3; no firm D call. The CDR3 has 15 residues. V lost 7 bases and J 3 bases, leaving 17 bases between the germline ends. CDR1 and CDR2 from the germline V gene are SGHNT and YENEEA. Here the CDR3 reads CASTPGSTTTDTQYF. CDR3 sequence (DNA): TGTGCCAGCACCCCCGGGTCCACAACAACAGATACGCAGTATTTT.

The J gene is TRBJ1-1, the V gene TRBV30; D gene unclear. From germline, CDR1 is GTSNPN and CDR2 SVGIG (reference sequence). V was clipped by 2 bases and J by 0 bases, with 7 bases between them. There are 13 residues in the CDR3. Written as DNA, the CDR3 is TGTGCCTGGAGTCCCTCCATGAACACTGAAGCTTTCTTT. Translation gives CAWSPSMNTEAFF.

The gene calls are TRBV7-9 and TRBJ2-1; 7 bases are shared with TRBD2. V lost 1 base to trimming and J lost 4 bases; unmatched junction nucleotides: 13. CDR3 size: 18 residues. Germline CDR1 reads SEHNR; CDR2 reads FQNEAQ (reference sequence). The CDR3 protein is CASSLGLWGEGLYNEQFF. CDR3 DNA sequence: TGTGCCAGCAGCTTAGGTTTATGGGGGGAGGGCCTTTACAATGAGCAGTTCTTC.

The CDR3 DNA reads as TGTGCCAGCAGCCAAGTGGCGGGCAGTAATTCACCCCTCCACTTT. It encodes CASSQVAGSNSPLHF. V and J are TRBV3-1 (or the pseudogene TRBV3-2) and TRBJ1-6; D is unclear. The CDR3 sequence is 15 residues long. Per germline, CDR1 LGHDT and CDR2 YNNKEL (reference sequence). Trimming removed 1 base at V and 6 bases at J, with 10 bases between.

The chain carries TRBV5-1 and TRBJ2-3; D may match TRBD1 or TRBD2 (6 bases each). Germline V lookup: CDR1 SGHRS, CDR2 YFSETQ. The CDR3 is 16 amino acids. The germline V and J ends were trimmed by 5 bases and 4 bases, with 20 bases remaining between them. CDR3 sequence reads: CASRPRGLGGSDTQYF. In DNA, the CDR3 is TGCGCCAGCAGACCCCGGGGGCTCGGGGGTTCAGATACGCAGTATTTT.

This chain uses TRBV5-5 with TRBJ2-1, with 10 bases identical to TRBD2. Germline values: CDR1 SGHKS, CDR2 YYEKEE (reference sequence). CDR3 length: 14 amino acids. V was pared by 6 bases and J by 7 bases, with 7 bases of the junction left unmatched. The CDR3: CASTLAGVSNEQFF. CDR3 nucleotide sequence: TGTGCCAGCACCCTAGCGGGAGTATCGAATGAGCAGTTCTTC.

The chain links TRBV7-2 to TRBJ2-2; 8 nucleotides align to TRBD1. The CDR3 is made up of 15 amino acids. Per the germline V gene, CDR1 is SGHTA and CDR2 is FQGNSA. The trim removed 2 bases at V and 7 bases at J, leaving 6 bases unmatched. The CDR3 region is CASSLLRGRNGELFF. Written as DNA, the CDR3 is TGTGCCAGCAGCTTACTCAGGGGGCGGAACGGGGAGCTGTTTTTT.

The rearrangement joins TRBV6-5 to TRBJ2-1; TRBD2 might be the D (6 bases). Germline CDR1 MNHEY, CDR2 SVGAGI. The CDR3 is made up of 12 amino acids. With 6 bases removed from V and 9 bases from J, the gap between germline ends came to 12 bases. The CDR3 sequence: CASRDGEAEQFF. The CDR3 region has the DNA TGTGCCAGCAGAGATGGGGAGGCTGAGCAGTTCTTC.

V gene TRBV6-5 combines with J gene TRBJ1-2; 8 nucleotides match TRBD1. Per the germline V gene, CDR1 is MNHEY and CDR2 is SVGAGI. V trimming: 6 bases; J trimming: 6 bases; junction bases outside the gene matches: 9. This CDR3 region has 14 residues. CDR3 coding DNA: TGTGCCAGCAGGATGGACAGGGTGGTTGATGGCTACACCTTC. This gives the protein CASRMDRVVDGYTF.